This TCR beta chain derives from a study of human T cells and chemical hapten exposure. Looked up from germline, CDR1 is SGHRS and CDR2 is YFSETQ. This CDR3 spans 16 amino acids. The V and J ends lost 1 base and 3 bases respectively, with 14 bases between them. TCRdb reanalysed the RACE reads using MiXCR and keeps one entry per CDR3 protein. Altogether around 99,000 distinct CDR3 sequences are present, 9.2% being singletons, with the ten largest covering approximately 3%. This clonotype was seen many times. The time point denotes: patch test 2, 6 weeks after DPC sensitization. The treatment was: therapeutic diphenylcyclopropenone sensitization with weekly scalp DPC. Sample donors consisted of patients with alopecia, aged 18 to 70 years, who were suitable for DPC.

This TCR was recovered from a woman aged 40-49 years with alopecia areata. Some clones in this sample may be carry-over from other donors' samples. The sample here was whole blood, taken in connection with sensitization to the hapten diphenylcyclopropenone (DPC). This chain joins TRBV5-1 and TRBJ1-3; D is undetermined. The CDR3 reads CASSLWNAKDGNTIYF. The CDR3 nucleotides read TGCGCCAGCAGCTTGTGGAACGCAAAGGATGGAAACACCATATATTTT.